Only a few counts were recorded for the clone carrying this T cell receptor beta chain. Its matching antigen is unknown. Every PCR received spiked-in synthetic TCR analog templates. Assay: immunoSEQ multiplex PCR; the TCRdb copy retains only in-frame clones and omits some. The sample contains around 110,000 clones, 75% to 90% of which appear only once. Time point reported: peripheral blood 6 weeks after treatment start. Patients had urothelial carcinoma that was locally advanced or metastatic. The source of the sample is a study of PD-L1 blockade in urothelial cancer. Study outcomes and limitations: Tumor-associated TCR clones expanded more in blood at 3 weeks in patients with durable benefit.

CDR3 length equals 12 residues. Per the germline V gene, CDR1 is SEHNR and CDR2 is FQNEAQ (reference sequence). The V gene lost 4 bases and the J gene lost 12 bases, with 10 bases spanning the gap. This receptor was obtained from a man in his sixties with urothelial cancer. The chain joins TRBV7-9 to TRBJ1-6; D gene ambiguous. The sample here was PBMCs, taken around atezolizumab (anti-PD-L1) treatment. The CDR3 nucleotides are TGTGCCAGCAGCTCTCACGAGGGACCCCTCCACTTT. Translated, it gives CASSSHEGPLHF. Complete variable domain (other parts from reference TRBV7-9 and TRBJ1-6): DTGVSQNPRHKITKRGQNVTFRCDPISEHNRLYWYRQTLGQGPEFLTYFQNEAQLEKSRLLSDRFSAERPKGSFSTLEIQRTEQGDSAMYLCASSSHEGPLHFGNGTRLTVT.